Listed below are T cell receptor beta chains from one sample, sequenced in a study of neurological immune-mediated disorders. Each CDR3 protein gets one entry after TCRdb re-called the 5' RACE reads with MiXCR. The sample carries over 45,000 distinct CDR3 sequences, approximately 5.8% recorded once. The sample comprised CD4+ T cells from blood. Receptors were obtained from a woman younger than 30 with multiple sclerosis. Both conserved end residues are part of each CDR3. Each record gives: J gene, V gene, CDR3 protein.

J: TRBJ1-3
V: TRBV7-2
CDR3: CASSSRYTIYF

J: TRBJ2-5
V: TRBV21-1
CDR3: CASSKLRGFSQETQYF

J: TRBJ1-1
V: TRBV12-3/TRBV12-4
CDR3: CASSLNPQGRAFF

J: TRBJ2-6
V: TRBV12-3/TRBV12-4
CDR3: CATGGVGANVLTF

J: TRBJ2-3
V: TRBV3-1
CDR3: CASSPGPPSTDTQYF

J: TRBJ1-2
V: TRBV7-8
CDR3: CASSPQPFYGYTF

J: TRBJ2-4
V: TRBV12-3/TRBV12-4
CDR3: CASSLGGGNIQYF

J: TRBJ1-5
V: TRBV6-5
CDR3: CASSRRGGYSNQPQHF

J: TRBJ1-1
V: TRBV29-1
CDR3: CSAYDPSMNTEAFF

J: TRBJ2-4
V: TRBV6-1
CDR3: CASSRPGHVDIQYF

J: TRBJ2-1
V: TRBV4-1
CDR3: CASSQDAPGGSYNEQFF

J: TRBJ1-5
V: TRBV12-3/TRBV12-4
CDR3: CASSPGGGRGLTHSNQPQHF

J: TRBJ2-7
V: TRBV10-3
CDR3: CAIMERGAKGEQYF

J: TRBJ1-2
V: TRBV20-1
CDR3: CSGKTGEDLYGYTF

J: TRBJ1-1
V: TRBV10-3
CDR3: CAISESLSVGRGTAEAFF

J: TRBJ2-1
V: TRBV29-1
CDR3: CSVEEPGQGKALF

J: TRBJ2-1
V: TRBV7-2
CDR3: CASSPRGAGGDYNEQFF

J: TRBJ1-3
V: TRBV10-1
CDR3: CASSGTDSGNTIYF

J: TRBJ1-2
V: TRBV12-3/TRBV12-4
CDR3: CASRQRTDASGYTF

J: TRBJ2-7
V: TRBV5-1
CDR3: CASSPGQGSYEQYF

J: TRBJ2-1
V: TRBV9
CDR3: CASSLLTGGSYNEQFF

J: TRBJ2-5
V: TRBV5-4
CDR3: CASSLSPSGKYQETQYF

J: TRBJ2-5
V: TRBV10-3
CDR3: CAISQGTSAKETQYF

J: TRBJ2-6
V: TRBV18
CDR3: CASSLYSGANVLTF

J: TRBJ2-1
V: TRBV9
CDR3: CASSPGTSGSSYNEQFF

J: TRBJ2-5
V: TRBV7-2
CDR3: CASSRSSGSLQETQYF

J: TRBJ2-1
V: TRBV20-1
CDR3: CSAERGTSGPLSYNEQFF

J: TRBJ2-3
V: TRBV14
CDR3: CASSQVRTGSGTDTQYF

J: TRBJ2-2
V: TRBV20-1
CDR3: CSASHRTGANVLTFGAGELFF

J: TRBJ2-7
V: TRBV5-5
CDR3: CASSLEDYEQYF

J: TRBJ1-3
V: TRBV5-1
CDR3: CASSLEEGSGNTIYF

J: TRBJ2-3
V: TRBV3-1
CDR3: CASSQDWARKVDTQYF

J: TRBJ1-4
V: TRBV12-3/TRBV12-4
CDR3: CASSGRSNEKLFF

J: TRBJ2-1
V: TRBV20-1
CDR3: CSAEPGTSGTYNEQFF

J: TRBJ1-1
V: TRBV5-1
CDR3: CASSLQGARRNTEAFF

J: TRBJ2-2
V: TRBV20-1
CDR3: CSVGKQNTGELFF

J: TRBJ2-3
V: TRBV7-2
CDR3: CASSLLPGLARDTQYF

J: TRBJ2-3
V: TRBV29-1
CDR3: CSVALAGSTDTQYF

J: TRBJ2-2
V: TRBV5-1
CDR3: CASSLPPPDTGELFF

J: TRBJ2-4
V: TRBV28
CDR3: CASSLGAKNIQYF

J: TRBJ2-3
V: TRBV4-1
CDR3: CASSQIAGVTDTQYF

J: TRBJ2-6
V: TRBV12-3/TRBV12-4
CDR3: CASSFGNRGSSGANVLTF

J: TRBJ2-3
V: TRBV20-1
CDR3: CSARDFGAAARPDTQYF

J: TRBJ2-1
V: TRBV21-1
CDR3: CASSKGLAGEREQFF

J: TRBJ1-1
V: TRBV6-5
CDR3: CASSYSQGNTEAFF